This TCR beta chain was captured in a study of T-cell reconstitution after alpha-beta-depleted transplantation in children. Study observations and caveats: Expanded graft clones numbering several hundred reportedly gave rise to alpha-beta T cells about two months after transplant. The main origin of T-cell counts and diversity one year after transplant was newly produced T cells. Recipient T cells and thymic progenitors that survived were the source of the high TCRbeta diversity seen at day 60 in some patients.

A library of TCRbeta sequences, prepared with unique molecular identifiers, was generated. A single record per CDR3 protein comes from TCRdb applying MiXCR to the PCR reads. This table has about 600,000 distinct CDR3 sequences, more than 20% appearing once. The CDR3 extends over 14 amino acids. In germline, CDR1 is MDHEN, CDR2 SYDVKM. V was shortened by 9 bases and J by 6 bases, with 18 bases between the two germline ends. Regarding this clonotype: Its specificity is not known.

This receptor was obtained from a boy under three years old who had a stem cell transplant for acute myeloid leukemia, so the T cells may come from the graft donor. The sample was PBMCs, mostly from graft donor cells, taken 360 days after TCRalphabeta/CD19-depleted stem cell transplant. V is TRBV28 and J is TRBJ2-1, with D hard to call. Written as DNA, the CDR3 is TGTGCCAGTACAACCCAAGGACGGCCCAATGAGCAGTTCTTC. Translated: CASTTQGRPNEQFF.